The T cell receptor (beta chain) under discussion was sequenced for a study of memory CD8 T cells in hepatitis C reinfection. Study context: Reinfection meant HCV RNA positivity after two negatives ≥60 days apart.

As regards this clone: Its antigen is currently unknown.

Time point: pre-reinfection, 55 to 20 weeks before reinfection detection. TCR sequencing was done directly ex vivo on sorted cells, without expansion in vitro. Two donors provided sorted CD3+ CD8+ CD45RO- naive CD8 T cells at all three reinfection time points. The study, taken as a whole, reports: Only a handful of donors prevented definitive conclusions about public clonotypes.

The repertoire was sequenced with immunoSEQ multiplex PCR; TCRdb's copy has only in-frame clones and lacks some. The table records approximately 50,000 clones, about 90% of them present only once. CDR3 length: 15 amino acids. The germline V gene has CDR1 GTSNPN and CDR2 SVGIG (reference sequence). The V segment lost 2 bases and the J segment 0 bases; nucleotides outside the gene matches: 4. The receptor's source is a man aged 18-30 years with hepatitis C virus infection. Sequencing was done on a sample of naive CD8+ T cells sorted from blood. The chain is built from TRBV30 and TRBJ2-1; TRBD2 agrees at 7 bases. The CDR3 sequence: CAWSRLAVSYNEQFF. In nucleotides, the CDR3 is TGTGCCTGGAGTCGGCTAGCGGTCTCCTACAATGAGCAGTTCTTC.